This is a list of T cell receptor beta chains from one sample in a study of shared clonotypes between healthy human individuals. The protocol was immunoSEQ multiplex PCR, while the TCRdb copy is restricted to in-frame clones and leaves out a portion. The sample records some 95,000 clones, under 70% being singletons. The sequencing input was memory CD8+ T cells sorted from blood. The receptors were sampled from a man younger than 40 in good health. CDR3s include the opening cysteine and the closing phenylalanine or tryptophan. The D gene is left open where the match is weak. The size of a clone is reported for some rows only, either as once, few or many, or as a class for expanded clones.

TRBJ2-2 TRBD1 TRBV6-1 . TGTGCCAGCAGTGTCGGACAGGGTACAACCGGGGAGCTGTTTTTT CASSVGQGTTGELFF
TRBJ2-1 . TRBV7-2 . TGTGCCAGCAGCTTCTTAGGGAATGAGCAGTTCTTC CASSFLGNEQFF
TRBJ1-4 . TRBV9 once TGTGCCAGCAGCGTAGGCTGGGGACTGCGGGATGAAAAACTGTTTTTT CASSVGWGLRDEKLFF
TRBJ2-7 . TRBV5-4 few TGTGCCAGCAAGGTTGGCGGGACTTACGAGCAGTACTTC CASKVGGTYEQYF
TRBJ2-1 . TRBV7-9 . TGTGCCAGCAGCGGCCCCGAGGGGAGCTCCTACAATGAGCAGTTCTTC CASSGPEGSSYNEQFF
TRBJ2-7 . TRBV7-9 . TGTGCCAGCAGCGTGTTGGGGAACGAGCAGTACTTC CASSVLGNEQYF
TRBJ2-1 TRBD2 TRBV7-9 many TGTGCCAGCAGCTTAGGACTAGCGGGTTACAATGAGCAGTTCTTC CASSLGLAGYNEQFF
TRBJ2-7 . TRBV4-2 . TGTGCCAGCAGCCAAGGAGCGGGGCAGGGGGCGCACGAGCAGTACTTC CASSQGAGQGAHEQYF
TRBJ2-1 . TRBV27 . TGTGCCAGCAGCCCCGGGACCCCGAGGGATGAGCAGTTCTTC CASSPGTPRDEQFF
TRBJ1-1 TRBD1 TRBV7-6 . TGTGCCAGCAGCTTGGGGACAGGGGACGGGAACACTGAAGCTTTCTTT CASSLGTGDGNTEAFF
TRBJ2-3 TRBD2 TRBV11-1 . TGTGCCAGCAGCTTAGTTAGCGGGAGCGCAGATACGCAGTATTTT CASSLVSGSADTQYF
TRBJ2-1 TRBD2 TRBV18 . TGTGCCAGCTCACCGCAGGGACTAGCGGGAGGGCACTCCTACAATGAGCAGTTCTTC CASSPQGLAGGHSYNEQFF
TRBJ2-7 . TRBV28 . TGTGCCAGCAGTTTAATAGATTACGAGCAGTACTTC CASSLIDYEQYF
TRBJ2-5 . TRBV9 . TGTGCCAGCAGCGTAGACGGGAGTCAAGAGACCCAGTACTTC CASSVDGSQETQYF
TRBJ1-2 . TRBV6-1 . TGTGCCAGCAGTCCTGTATTTAGGGGCGCCTATGGCTACACCTTC CASSPVFRGAYGYTF
TRBJ2-5 TRBD1 TRBV7-9 . TGTGCCAGCAGCTTAGTGGCAAAGACAGGGGGAAAGACCCAGTACTTC CASSLVAKTGGKTQYF
TRBJ2-1 TRBD2 TRBV6-1 . TGTGCCAGCAGTGAAACGGGACTAGTAGTCCATGAGCAGTTCTTC CASSETGLVVHEQFF
TRBJ1-1 . TRBV2 . TGTGCCAGCAGTGGAGGGGCTGGAACTGAAGCTTTCTTT CASSGGAGTEAFF
TRBJ2-2 . TRBV12-5 . TGTGCTAGTGGTTTCTCAAACACCGGGGAGCTGTTTTTT CASGFSNTGELFF
TRBJ2-5 TRBD2 TRBV27 . TGTGCCAGCAGTTTATCGGGGGGGTGGAAGACCCAGTACTTC CASSLSGGWKTQYF
TRBJ2-7 TRBD2 TRBV29-1 . TGCAGCGTGCCGGGACTAGCGGGAGACGAGCAGTACTTC CSVPGLAGDEQYF
TRBJ2-7 . TRBV6-5 . TGTGCCAGCAGTTACAAGCGCGAGGGGTACGAGCAGTACTTC CASSYKREGYEQYF
TRBJ2-1 TRBD2 TRBV5-6 . TGTGCCAGCAGCGGGGTCGGACTAGCGGGAGTTAATGAGCAGTTCTTC CASSGVGLAGVNEQFF
TRBJ1-2 . TRBV6-5 . TGTGCCAGCAGTGCAACGGACACACCCCAAGACGGCTACACCTTC CASSATDTPQDGYTF
TRBJ2-7 . TRBV12-5 . TGTGCTAGTGGTTTGGTACTCGACGAGCAGTACTTC CASGLVLDEQYF
TRBJ1-1 . TRBV30 . TGTGCCTGGAGTGTACTGGTGGACACTGAAGCTTTCTTT CAWSVLVDTEAFF
TRBJ2-2 . TRBV7-6 . TGTGCCAGCAGGGGGTCCCCCGGTGCCACCGGGGAGCTGTTTTTT CASRGSPGATGELFF
TRBJ2-6 TRBD1 TRBV13 . TGTGCCAGCAGCTTAGAGGGGGCCGGAGGGGCCAACGTCCTGACTTTC CASSLEGAGGANVLTF
TRBJ2-2 . TRBV5-8 . TGTGCCAGCAGCTACCGCCAGGCCCCCGGGGAGCTGTTTTTT CASSYRQAPGELFF
TRBJ2-1 . TRBV9 . TGTGCCAGCAGCCTGACTACGTACAATGAGCAGTTCTTC CASSLTTYNEQFF
TRBJ1-4 TRBD1 TRBV6-1 few TGTGCCAGCAGTGAAGGGGGACAGGGGGCGGAAAAACTGTTTTTT CASSEGGQGAEKLFF
TRBJ2-3 . TRBV5-1 . TGCGCCAGCAGCCCAACTCTGGCGGAGGCCACAGATACGCAGTATTTT CASSPTLAEATDTQYF
TRBJ2-7 TRBD1 TRBV27 . TGTGCCAGCAGTCACTCCGGGACAGGGAGGGACGAGCAGTACTTC CASSHSGTGRDEQYF
TRBJ2-1 . TRBV9 . TGTGCCAGCAGCGTAGAGGGAATCTCCTACAATGAGCAGTTCTTC CASSVEGISYNEQFF
TRBJ1-1 . TRBV7-2 many TGTGCCAGCAGCCCCGTAAGGGCTGGTACTGAAGCTTTCTTT CASSPVRAGTEAFF
TRBJ1-3 . TRBV28 . TGTGCCAGCAGTTTAGATCGTTTGGGGCGGCGTGGCGACGGAAACACCATATATTTT CASSLDRLGRRGDGNTIYF
TRBJ2-7 . TRBV27 . TGTGCCAGCAGTTTAGCCGGGACGTTCCTCGAGCAGTACTTC CASSLAGTFLEQYF
TRBJ1-1 . TRBV28 . TGTGCCAGCAGTTTTGGGGATTTGAACACTGAAGCTTTCTTT CASSFGDLNTEAFF
TRBJ2-3 . TRBV11-2 . TGTGCCAGCAGCTTTGGGGTCGGCACAGATACGCAGTATTTT CASSFGVGTDTQYF
TRBJ2-7 . TRBV9 . TGTGCCAGCAGCCCCCCACTAGCCTACGAGCAGTACTTC CASSPPLAYEQYF
TRBJ2-2 . TRBV6-5 . TGTGCCAGCAGTTACGGCAGCGGTACCGGGGAGCTGTTTTTT CASSYGSGTGELFF
TRBJ2-5 . TRBV14 . TGTGCCAGCAGCCTCGCGGTGGGACTCGAGGTCTTCCAAGAGACCCAGTACTTC CASSLAVGLEVFQETQYF
TRBJ2-7 . TRBV9 few TGTGCCAGCAGCCGACCGGGACGGCCCTACGAGCAGTACTTC CASSRPGRPYEQYF
TRBJ1-1 TRBD1 TRBV6-5 . TGTGCCAGCAGTTTTCTACAGGGGAACGCTGAAGCTTTCTTT CASSFLQGNAEAFF
TRBJ1-1 . TRBV28 . TGTGCCAGCAACTCCGGTGGGGGCACTGAAGCTTTCTTT CASNSGGGTEAFF
TRBJ1-2 . TRBV28 few TGTGCCAGCAGACCGGGACATGACTATGGCTACACCTTC CASRPGHDYGYTF